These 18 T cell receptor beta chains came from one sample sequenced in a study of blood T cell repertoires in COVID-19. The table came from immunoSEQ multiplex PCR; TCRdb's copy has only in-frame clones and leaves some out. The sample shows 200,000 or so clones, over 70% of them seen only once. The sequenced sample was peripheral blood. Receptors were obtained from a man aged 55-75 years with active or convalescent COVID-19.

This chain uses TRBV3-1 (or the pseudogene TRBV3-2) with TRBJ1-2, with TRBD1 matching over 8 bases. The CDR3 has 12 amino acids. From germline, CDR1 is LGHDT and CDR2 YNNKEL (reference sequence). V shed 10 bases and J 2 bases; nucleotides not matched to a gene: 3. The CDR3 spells CATRQGNYGYTF. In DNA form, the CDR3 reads TGTGCCACCCGACAGGGGAACTATGGCTACACCTTC.

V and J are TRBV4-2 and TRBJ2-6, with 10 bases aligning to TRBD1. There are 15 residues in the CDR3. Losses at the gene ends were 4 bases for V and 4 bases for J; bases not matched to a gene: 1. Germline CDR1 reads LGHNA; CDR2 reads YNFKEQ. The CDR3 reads CASSRQGAGANVLTF. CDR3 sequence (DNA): TGTGCCAGCAGCCGACAGGGGGCCGGGGCCAACGTCCTGACTTTC.

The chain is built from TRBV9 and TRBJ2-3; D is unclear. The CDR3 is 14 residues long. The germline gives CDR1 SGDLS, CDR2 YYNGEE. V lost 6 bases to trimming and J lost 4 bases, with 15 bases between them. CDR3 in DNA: TGTGCCAGCACCTCCGGTCCGAACCCAGATACGCAGTATTTT. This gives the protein CASTSGPNPDTQYF. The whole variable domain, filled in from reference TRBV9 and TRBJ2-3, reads DSGVTQTPKHLITATGQRVTLRCSPRSGDLSVYWYQQSLDQGLQFLIQYYNGEERAKGNILERFSAQQFPDLHSELNLSSLELGDSALYFCASTSGPNPDTQYFGPGTRLTVL.

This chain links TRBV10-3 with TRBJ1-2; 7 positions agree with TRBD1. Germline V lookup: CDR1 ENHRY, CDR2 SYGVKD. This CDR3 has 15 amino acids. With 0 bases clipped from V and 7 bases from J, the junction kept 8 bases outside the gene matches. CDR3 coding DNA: TGTGCCATCAGTGAGTCGACAGGGTCGGCCGGTGGCTACACCTTC. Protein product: CAISESTGSAGGYTF.

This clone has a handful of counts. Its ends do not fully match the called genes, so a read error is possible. CDR3 region: CAWSGGSEQSAPAF. CDR3 bases: TGTGCCTGGAGTGGAGGGAGCGAGCAATCAGCCCCAGCATTT. The chain is built from TRBV30 and TRBJ1-5; D is undetermined. Germline-derived CDR1 and CDR2 are GTSNPN and SVGIG (reference sequence). The CDR3 has 14 amino acids.

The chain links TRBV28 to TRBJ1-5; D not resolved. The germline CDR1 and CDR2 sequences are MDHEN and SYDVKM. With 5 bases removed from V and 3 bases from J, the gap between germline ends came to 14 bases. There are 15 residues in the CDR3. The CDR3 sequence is CASSVVRYDNQPQHF. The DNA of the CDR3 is TGTGCCAGCAGTGTGGTTAGATATGACAATCAGCCCCAGCATTTT.

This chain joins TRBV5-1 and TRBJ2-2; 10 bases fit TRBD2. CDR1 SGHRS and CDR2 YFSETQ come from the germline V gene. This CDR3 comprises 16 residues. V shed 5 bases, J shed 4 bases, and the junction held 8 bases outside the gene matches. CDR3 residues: CASRTPGLATTGELFF. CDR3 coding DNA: TGCGCCAGCAGAACCCCGGGACTAGCGACCACCGGGGAGCTGTTTTTT.

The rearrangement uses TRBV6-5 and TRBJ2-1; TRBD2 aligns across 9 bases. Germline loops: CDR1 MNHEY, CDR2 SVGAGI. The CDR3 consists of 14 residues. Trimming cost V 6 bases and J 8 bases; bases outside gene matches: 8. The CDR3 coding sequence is TGTGCCAGCAGCCGGGGACTAGCTGTCCATGAGCAGTTCTTC. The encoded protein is CASSRGLAVHEQFF.

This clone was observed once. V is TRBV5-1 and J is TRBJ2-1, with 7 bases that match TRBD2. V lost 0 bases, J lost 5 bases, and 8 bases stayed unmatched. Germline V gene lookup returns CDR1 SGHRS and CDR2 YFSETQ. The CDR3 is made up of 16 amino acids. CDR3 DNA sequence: TGCGCCAGCAGCTTGGGGGCGGGAGCAGTCAACAATGAGCAGTTCTTC. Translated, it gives CASSLGAGAVNNEQFF.

CDR3 DNA sequence: TGTGCCAGCACCCCCCCGTTCAGCACAGATACGCAGTATTTT. It is translated as CASTPPFSTDTQYF. The J gene is TRBJ2-3, the V gene TRBV28; D remains unclear. V lost 7 bases and J 0 bases, leaving 11 bases between the germline ends. The CDR3 is made up of 14 amino acids. CDR1 is MDHEN, CDR2 SYDVKM, per germline.

The CDR3 spells CASSPSGGRKGELFF. DNA for the CDR3: TGTGCCAGCAGCCCGTCCGGCGGGAGGAAAGGGGAGCTGTTTTTT. This rearrangement joins TRBV7-7 to TRBJ2-2; 8 bases line up with TRBD2. This CDR3 is built from 15 residues. CDR1 is SSHAT, CDR2 FNYEAQ, per germline (reference sequence). Germline trimming cut 5 bases from V and 8 bases from J; bases unmatched to any gene: 10. Full variable domain (missing parts from reference TRBV7-7 and TRBJ2-2): GAGVSQSPRYKVTKRGQDVTLRCDPISSHATLYWYQQALGQGPEFLTYFNYEAQPDKSGLPSDRFSAERPEGSISTLTIQRTEQRDSAMYRCASSPSGGRKGELFFGEGSRLTVL.

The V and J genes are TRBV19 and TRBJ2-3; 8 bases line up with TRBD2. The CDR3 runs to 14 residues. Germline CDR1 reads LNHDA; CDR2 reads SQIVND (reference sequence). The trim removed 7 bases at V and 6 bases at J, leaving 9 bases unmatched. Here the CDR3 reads CASKFSSGSDTQYF. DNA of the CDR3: TGTGCCAGTAAGTTCTCAAGCGGGAGTGATACGCAGTATTTT.

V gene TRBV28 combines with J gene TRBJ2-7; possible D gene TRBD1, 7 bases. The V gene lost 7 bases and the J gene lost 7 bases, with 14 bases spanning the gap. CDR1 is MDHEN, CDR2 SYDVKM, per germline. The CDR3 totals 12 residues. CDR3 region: CASTSTGREQYF. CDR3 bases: TGTGCCAGCACCTCGACAGGGAGGGAGCAGTACTTC.

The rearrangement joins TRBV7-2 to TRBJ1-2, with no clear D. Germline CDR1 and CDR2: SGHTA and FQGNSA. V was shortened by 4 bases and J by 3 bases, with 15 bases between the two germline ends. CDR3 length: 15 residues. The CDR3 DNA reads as TGTGCCAGCAGCTCCCTTCGGGGTTTAGACTATGGCTACACCTTC. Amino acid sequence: CASSSLRGLDYGYTF.

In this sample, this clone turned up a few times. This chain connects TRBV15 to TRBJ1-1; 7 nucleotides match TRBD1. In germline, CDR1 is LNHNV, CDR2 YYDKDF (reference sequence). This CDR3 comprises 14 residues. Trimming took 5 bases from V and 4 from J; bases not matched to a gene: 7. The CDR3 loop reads CATSDGTAPTEAFF. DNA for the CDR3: TGTGCCACCAGCGACGGGACAGCCCCCACTGAAGCTTTCTTT.

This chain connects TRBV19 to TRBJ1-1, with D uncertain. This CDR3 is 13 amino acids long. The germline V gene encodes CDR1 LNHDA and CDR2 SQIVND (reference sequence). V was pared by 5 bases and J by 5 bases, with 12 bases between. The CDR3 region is CASSRPSVTEAFF. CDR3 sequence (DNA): TGTGCCAGTAGTCGCCCCTCGGTGACTGAAGCTTTCTTT.

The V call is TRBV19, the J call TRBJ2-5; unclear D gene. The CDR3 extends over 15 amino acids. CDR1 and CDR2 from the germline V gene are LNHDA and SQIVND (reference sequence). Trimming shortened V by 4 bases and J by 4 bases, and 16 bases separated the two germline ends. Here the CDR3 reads CASSNHPPGTETQYF. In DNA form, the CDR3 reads TGTGCCAGTAGTAACCATCCTCCAGGTACAGAGACCCAGTACTTC.

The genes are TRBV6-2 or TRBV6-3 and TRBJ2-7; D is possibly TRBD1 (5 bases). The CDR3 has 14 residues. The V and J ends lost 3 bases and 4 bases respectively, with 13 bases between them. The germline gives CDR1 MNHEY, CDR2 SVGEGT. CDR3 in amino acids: CASSYDQGFYEQYF. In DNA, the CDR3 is TGTGCCAGCAGTTATGATCAGGGATTTTACGAGCAGTACTTC.